The 11 T cell receptor beta chains in this list originate from one sample, sequenced in a study of blood T cell repertoires in COVID-19 (dated by TCRdb to 2020 to 2022). The method behind the library was the immunoSEQ multiplex PCR assay. The source is immuneACCESS, and TCRdb retained only in-frame sequences with V and J called. Part of the clones is not carried over; for the studies checked, unresolved V genes explain less than half of this, and the remainder is unexplained. Here the sample has some 150,000 clones; 80% to 90% occur a single time. The top ten constitute roughly 4% of the sample. The sample was peripheral blood. The receptors derive from a woman in her sixties who had recovered from COVID-19.

The genes are TRBV3-1 (or the pseudogene TRBV3-2) and TRBJ2-1; 8 bases align to TRBD2. Germline V gene lookup returns CDR1 LGHDT and CDR2 YNNKEL (reference sequence). This CDR3 contains 15 residues. Unmatched junction bases numbered 7, after V lost 2 bases and J lost 7 bases. CDR3 loop: CASSQSSGGLNEQFF. The CDR3 coding sequence is TGTGCCAGCAGCCAAAGTTCGGGGGGGTTAAATGAGCAGTTCTTC.

V is TRBV2 and J is TRBJ2-1; 7 bases map to TRBD2. V gave up 6 bases and J gave up 0 bases; unmatched junction bases: 8. CDR3 size: 16 residues. Germline values: CDR1 SNHLY, CDR2 FYNNEI. The CDR3 DNA reads TGTGCCAGCAGCTGGGAGGGACGGGCCTCCTACAATGAGCAGTTCTTC. It encodes CASSWEGRASYNEQFF.

CDR3 DNA sequence: TGTGGGGGAGGGGCTGAGAGTAATTCACCCCTCCACTTT. Its translation: CGGGAESNSPLHF. The V call is TRBV6-5, the J call TRBJ1-6, with TRBD1 as a possible D gene (5 bases). Germline V gene data show CDR1 as MNHEY and CDR2 as SVGAGI. The CDR3 is 13 residues long.

The chain carries TRBV10-1 and TRBJ2-7; D gene ambiguous. The germline V and J ends were trimmed by 0 bases and 7 bases, with 16 bases remaining between them. Germline assignment: CDR1 WNHNN and CDR2 SYGVQD (reference sequence). The length of the CDR3 is 15 residues. CDR3 in amino acids: CASSESAATPGEQYF. CDR3 DNA sequence: TGCGCCAGCAGTGAGTCAGCTGCTACCCCCGGGGAGCAGTACTTC.

The chain has TRBV29-1 and TRBJ1-1; D uncertain. V lost 6 bases, J lost 1 base, and 6 bases lay in between. Germline CDR1 reads SQVTM; CDR2 reads ANQGSEA. This CDR3 contains 11 residues. In DNA form, the CDR3 reads TGCAGCGTCCCGTGGAACACTGAAGCTTTCTTT. It specifies CSVPWNTEAFF.

This chain links TRBV7-3 with TRBJ2-3, with 7 bases aligning to TRBD2. The CDR3 consists of 13 residues. V dropped 4 bases and J dropped 4; count of bases not matched to a gene: 2. Germline assignment: CDR1 SGHTA and CDR2 FQGTGA. The CDR3 DNA reads as TGTGCCAGCAGCTCCCGGGGGGCAGATACGCAGTATTTT. It codes for CASSSRGADTQYF.

This rearrangement joins TRBV27 to TRBJ2-5; D is perhaps TRBD2 (5 bases). V was pared by 5 bases and J by 6 bases, with 16 bases between. The CDR3 covers 14 residues. Germline V gene sequence: CDR1 MNHEY, CDR2 SMNVEV (reference sequence). CDR3 protein: CASSVEGAWKTQYF. CDR3 sequence (DNA): TGTGCCAGCAGTGTAGAGGGCGCATGGAAGACCCAGTACTTC.

This clone was recorded a few times. This chain uses TRBV4-3 with TRBJ2-7; no clear D gene. V shed 0 bases and J shed 2 bases, with 11 bases lying between them. CDR1 and CDR2 (germline): LGHNA, YSLEER. CDR3 length: 15 amino acids. Here the CDR3 reads CASSQDATDTYEQYF. CDR3 DNA sequence: TGCGCCAGCAGCCAAGACGCTACAGATACCTACGAGCAGTACTTC.

The chain recombines TRBV6-6 with TRBJ2-5, with a tentative D call TRBD1 (5 bases). Germline V lookup: CDR1 MNHNY, CDR2 SVGAGI (reference sequence). This CDR3 contains 15 residues. Trimming removed 4 bases at V and 2 bases at J, with 14 bases between. CDR3: CASSSGRGQQETQYF. DNA of the CDR3: TGTGCCAGCAGTTCCGGTCGAGGACAACAAGAGACCCAGTACTTC.

V is TRBV18 and J is TRBJ1-2; 7 bases fit TRBD1. With V trimmed by 1 base and J by 3 bases, 8 bases remained unmatched. The CDR3 consists of 16 residues. From germline, CDR1 is KGHSH and CDR2 LQKENI. CDR3 in DNA: TGTGCCAGCTCACCACAGGGGGCTACTGGAGACTATGGCTACACCTTC. It is translated as CASSPQGATGDYGYTF.

The chain joins TRBV28 to TRBJ1-1; D not resolved. Trimming shortened V by 3 bases and J by 3 bases, and 11 bases separated the two germline ends. CDR1 is MDHEN and CDR2 is SYDVKM in the germline V gene. This CDR3 comprises 14 residues. DNA of the CDR3: TGTGCCAGCAGTTTCGTGCGGGTAGACACTGAAGCTTTCTTT. It yields the protein CASSFVRVDTEAFF.